The TCR beta chain described here comes from a study of STAT5B mutations in CD4+ large granular lymphocyte leukemia. Study as a whole: Healthy donors showed HLA-associated enrichment of the CDR3 'QG' motif.

Whole-study findings and limits: TRBV06-family usage was enriched in top patient clones (8/27) versus controls (2/35). Main leukemic clonotypes were patient-specific, but under 30% appeared at low frequency elsewhere.

Clones were read by immunoSEQ multiplex PCR, and TCRdb kept only the in-frame ones, dropping some. The data show 31,000 or so clones, approximately 79% seen once. Notes on this clone: Antigen: not known.

CDR1 is MNHNS, CDR2 SASEGT, per germline. The CDR3 length is 13 residues. V trimming: 7 bases; J trimming: 2 bases; junction bases outside the gene matches: 3. Controls came from buffy coats of healthy blood donors. The source of this sequence is a human donor in good health. The rearrangement links TRBV6-1 to TRBJ2-7; 9 bases agree with TRBD2. The material sequenced was CD4+ T cells from blood buffy coats. Here the CDR3 reads CASIIAGAYEQYF. The CDR3 nucleotides read TGTGCCAGCATCATAGCGGGGGCCTACGAGCAGTACTTC.